These T cell receptor beta chains were read from a single sample in a study of blood T cell repertoires in COVID-19. The data were produced by immunoSEQ multiplex PCR, yet TCRdb's version contains in-frame clones alone and is incomplete. The profile covers about 380,000 clones, with approximately 90% appearing a single time and 1.2% taken by the ten largest. The source material was PBMCs or T cells enriched from blood (not recorded which). These receptors were taken from a woman aged 18-30 years who had recovered from COVID-19. Both conserved end residues are part of each CDR3. A D gene is named only where the DNA matches it firmly. Clone size is stated in some rows and not others, as once, few, many or a class when expanded.

J gene,clone size,V gene,D gene,CDR3 DNA,CDR3 protein
TRBJ2-1,-,TRBV5-1,-,TGCGCCAGCAGCCCTGGGTGGGGGGAGGACAATGAGCAGTTCTTC,CASSPGWGEDNEQFF
TRBJ1-1,-,TRBV5-4,-,TGTGCCAGCAGCTTCCCCCCGCAGACTGAAGCTTTCTTT,CASSFPPQTEAFF
TRBJ1-1,-,TRBV6-6,-,TGTGCCAGCAGTTACTCGAGCAGGGGAGCTTTCTTT,CASSYSSRGAFF
TRBJ2-7,once,TRBV11-2,-,TGTGCCAGTAGGAAGGGGTCCGCCTACGAGCAGTACTTC,CASRKGSAYEQYF
TRBJ1-5,-,TRBV2,-,TGTGCCAGCAGTGGCCAGACAGCTTCCAATCAGCCCCAGCATTTT,CASSGQTASNQPQHF
TRBJ1-2,-,TRBV6-1,-,TGTGCCAGCAGTGAAATCTGGGCCTACACCTTC,CASSEIWAYTF
TRBJ1-5,-,TRBV19,TRBD1,TGTGCCAGTTGGGACAGGGGAAAGAATCAGCCCCAGCATTTT,CASWDRGKNQPQHF
TRBJ2-1,-,TRBV9,TRBD2,TGTGCCAGCAGTCGCTACTCCGGGACTAGCGGGGGGAGCTCCTACAATGAGCAGTTCTTC,CASSRYSGTSGGSSYNEQFF
TRBJ1-1,-,TRBV5-4,-,TGTGCCAGCAGCTGGGAGACGGGCACTGAAGCTTTCTTT,CASSWETGTEAFF
TRBJ1-3,-,TRBV30,-,TGTGCCTGGAGCGAGACAGTTAGCCCTGGAAACACCATATATTTT,CAWSETVSPGNTIYF
TRBJ2-7,-,TRBV6-1,TRBD2,TGTGCCAGCAGTGACCCTCCCGGGACTAGCGGGGGGTTCTCCTACGAGCAGTACTTC,CASSDPPGTSGGFSYEQYF
TRBJ2-7,few,TRBV4-1,TRBD1,TGCGCCAGCAGCCAGCGACAGGGGGACAACGAGCAGTACTTC,CASSQRQGDNEQYF
TRBJ2-7,-,TRBV5-6,-,TGTGCCAGCAGCTTGGGGGGCTACACCAGCTACGAGCAGTACTTC,CASSLGGYTSYEQYF
TRBJ1-4,-,TRBV2,TRBD1,TGTGCCAGCAGTGAATTGCAGGGGGGTGAACTGTTTTTT,CASSELQGGELFF
TRBJ1-4,-,TRBV2,-,TGTGCCAGCAGTGACACAGGGACAACTAATGAAAAACTGTTTTTT,CASSDTGTTNEKLFF
TRBJ2-5,once,TRBV4-2,TRBD2,TGTGCCAGCAGCCATAGCGGGGGAGGGCAAGAGACCCAGTACTTC,CASSHSGGGQETQYF
TRBJ1-2,once,TRBV5-4,-,TGTGCCAGCAGCTTGGACAAGGGGCTCAGTGGCTACACCTTC,CASSLDKGLSGYTF
TRBJ2-7,-,TRBV7-3,TRBD1,TGTGCCAGCAGTTTAATTCGGGACAGAGCCTACGAGCAGTACTTC,CASSLIRDRAYEQYF
TRBJ1-4,few,TRBV6-6,TRBD1,TGTGCCAGCAGTGCCGGGACAGGGTACGAAAAACTGTTTTTT,CASSAGTGYEKLFF
TRBJ1-2,-,TRBV6-5,-,TGTGCCAGCAGTTACTCGTGGAGGGCCCGTGGCTACACCTTC,CASSYSWRARGYTF
TRBJ1-1,few,TRBV6-5,TRBD1,TGTGCCAGCAGTTACACAGGGGTGAACACTGAAGCTTTCTTT,CASSYTGVNTEAFF
TRBJ2-7,-,TRBV6-1,TRBD1,TGTGCCAGCAGTGAAGGTCGACAGGGGGCAAGAAACGAGCAGTACTTC,CASSEGRQGARNEQYF
TRBJ2-2,once,TRBV4-3,TRBD1,TGCGCCAGCAGCCAGGAATTACAGGGGGCGGCCACCGGGGAGCTGTTTTTT,CASSQELQGAATGELFF
TRBJ1-2,-,TRBV28,-,TGTGCCAGCCCTTTAAGGGGCATAAACTATGGCTACACCTTC,CASPLRGINYGYTF
TRBJ2-2,-,TRBV5-6,-,TGTGCCAGCAGCGCGGGACCGACCGACCGGGAGCTGTTTTTT,CASSAGPTDRELFF
TRBJ1-6,-,TRBV2,-,TGTGCCAGCATCAGGTGGAATTCACCCCTCCACTTT,CASIRWNSPLHF
TRBJ1-1,-,TRBV18,-,TGTGCCAGCTCACCGACAGAAAACACTGAAGCTTTCTTT,CASSPTENTEAFF
TRBJ1-4,-,TRBV5-5,-,TGTGCCAGCAGCAGGGGGAAAGCTAATGAAAAACTGTTTTTT,CASSRGKANEKLFF
TRBJ2-5,-,TRBV9,TRBD2,TGTGCCAGCAGCGTAACCCCAGCGGGGGGGAAGGAGACCCAGTACTTC,CASSVTPAGGKETQYF
TRBJ2-5,-,TRBV2,-,TGTGCCAGCAGTGCCGGTATCCAAGAGACCCAGTACTTC,CASSAGIQETQYF
TRBJ1-1,-,TRBV6-2/TRBV6-3,-,TGTGCCAGCAGTCTCAGAGAGGATGACCTGAACACTGAAGCTTTCTTT,CASSLREDDLNTEAFF
TRBJ2-7,once,TRBV4-1,-,TGCGCCAGCAGCCAAGATCTATCCTACGAGCAGTACTTC,CASSQDLSYEQYF
TRBJ1-1,-,TRBV30,-,TGTGCCTGGAACACACAGAACACTGAAGCTTTCTTT,CAWNTQNTEAFF
TRBJ1-6,-,TRBV5-1,TRBD1,TGCGCCAGCAGCTTGGGGACAGGGAATAATTCACCCCTCCACTTT,CASSLGTGNNSPLHF
TRBJ2-3,-,TRBV6-5,TRBD2,TGTGCCAGCAGTTACGTCAGCGGGGGCACAGATACGCAGTATTTT,CASSYVSGGTDTQYF
TRBJ2-3,-,TRBV4-1,-,TGCGCCAGCAGCCAACGGACAGCGAGCACAGATACGCAGTATTTT,CASSQRTASTDTQYF
TRBJ1-5,few,TRBV6-5,-,TGTGCCAGCATTCTTGGCAAATTCAATCAGCCCCAGCATTTT,CASILGKFNQPQHF
TRBJ1-2,-,TRBV5-4,TRBD1,TGTGCCAGCAGCTTGCCAGCGGGACAGGGGGTTTATGGCTACACCTTC,CASSLPAGQGVYGYTF
TRBJ1-5,-,TRBV4-1,-,TGCGCCAGCAGCTTCGGACACAACCCGGTTCGGCCCCAGCATTTT,CASSFGHNPVRPQHF
TRBJ2-2,-,TRBV4-2,-,TGTGCCAGCAGCCAGGACATTTTGACCGGGGAGCTGTTTTTT,CASSQDILTGELFF
TRBJ1-3,once,TRBV9,-,TGTGCCAGCAGCGTAGAAGTCTGGGGCATCGGAAACACCATATATTTT,CASSVEVWGIGNTIYF
TRBJ2-7,-,TRBV5-1,-,TGCGCCAGCTTTGAGAGGGTTAAAGGCGAGCAGTACTTC,CASFERVKGEQYF
TRBJ2-7,-,TRBV6-5,TRBD1,TGTGCCAGCAGTTTAACCGGGACAGGGGTTAACGAGCAGTACTTC,CASSLTGTGVNEQYF
TRBJ2-3,-,TRBV6-1,TRBD2,TGTGCCAGCAGTGAAATAGCGGGGGGGACAGATACGCAGTATTTT,CASSEIAGGTDTQYF
TRBJ1-6,-,TRBV5-1,TRBD1,TGCGCCACGCGGGACAGGGGGAATTCACCCCTCCACTTT,CATRDRGNSPLHF
TRBJ1-2,-,TRBV9,TRBD1,TGTGCCAGCAGCGTAGAAGGGACAGGGGCTGGCTACACCTTC,CASSVEGTGAGYTF
TRBJ2-3,-,TRBV7-3,TRBD2,TGTGCCAGCAGCTCCCACCCCTGGACTAGCGGGAGCACAGATACGCAGTATTTT,CASSSHPWTSGSTDTQYF
TRBJ1-3,-,TRBV3-1/TRBV3-2,TRBD1,TGTGCCAGCAGCCCCCGGGACAGGGTAGACGGAAACACCATATATTTT,CASSPRDRVDGNTIYF
TRBJ1-4,-,TRBV7-9,TRBD1,TGTGCCAGCAGCCGTGGACAGGGGGGACATGAAAAACTGTTTTTT,CASSRGQGGHEKLFF
TRBJ2-5,-,TRBV10-3,TRBD2,TGTGCCATCAGTCGACTAGCGGGGGGACGCAAAGAGACCCAGTACTTC,CAISRLAGGRKETQYF
TRBJ2-2,-,TRBV5-6,-,TGTGCCAGCAGCTCCAGACAGGCCGGGGAGCTGTTTTTT,CASSSRQAGELFF
TRBJ1-1,-,TRBV3-1/TRBV3-2,-,TGTGCCAGCAGCCCTCGGGACACCTCTGAAGCTTTCTTT,CASSPRDTSEAFF
TRBJ2-7,few,TRBV5-6,-,TGTGCCAGCAGCTTGGCCGTTGTCTACGAGCAGTACTTC,CASSLAVVYEQYF
TRBJ1-2,-,TRBV6-6,TRBD1,TGTGCCAGCAGTCCGACCTTCCCGGGACAGGGCGTAGGCTACACCTTC,CASSPTFPGQGVGYTF